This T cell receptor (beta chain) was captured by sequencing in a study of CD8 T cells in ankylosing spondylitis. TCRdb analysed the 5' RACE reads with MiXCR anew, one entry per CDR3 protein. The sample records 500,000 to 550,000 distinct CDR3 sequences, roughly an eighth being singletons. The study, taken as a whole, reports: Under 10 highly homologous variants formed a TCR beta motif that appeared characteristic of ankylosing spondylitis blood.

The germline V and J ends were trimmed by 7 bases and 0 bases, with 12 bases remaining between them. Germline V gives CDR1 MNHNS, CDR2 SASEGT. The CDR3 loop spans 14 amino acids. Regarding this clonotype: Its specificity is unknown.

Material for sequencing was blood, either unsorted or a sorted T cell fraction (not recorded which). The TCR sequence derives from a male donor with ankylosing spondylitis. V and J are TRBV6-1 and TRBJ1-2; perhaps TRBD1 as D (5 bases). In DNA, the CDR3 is TGTGCCAGCATTCGACAGCTCTCTAACTATGGCTACACCTTC. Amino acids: CASIRQLSNYGYTF.